This T cell receptor (beta chain) was captured by sequencing in a study of shared clonotypes between healthy human individuals. Study background: Ranging from 18 to 49 in age, donors were a couple of women and a few men.

The count of this clone is one. Its specificity is unknown. This sample includes further DNA sequences coding for the same CDR3. V lost 2 bases and J lost 0, with 12 bases in between. CDR3 size: 16 residues. In germline, CDR1 is SGHRS, CDR2 YFSETQ. Study results and limitations: Depth was large, yet rarefaction showed that sorted-subset sequencing was incomplete.

As originally analysed: Without quality scores, immunoSEQ junctional reads could not be filtered like full-length reads. Generated by immunoSEQ multiplex PCR, the TCRdb table keeps only in-frame clones and is missing some. The D gene and trimming were derived from the DNA, and the V and J assignments and clone size from that table. The sample includes approximately 1.1 million clones, approximately 78% of them seen just once. The source material was memory CD4+ T cells from PBMCs. Specified subset: CD45RA-negative fraction. The clonotype was recovered from a man aged 18 to 30 in good health. Some clones in this sample may be carry-over from other donors' samples. V is TRBV5-1 and J is TRBJ2-1; D possibly corresponds to TRBD2 (5 bases). The DNA for the CDR3 is TGCGCCAGCAGCTTCCTAGCTGAGAGCTCCTACAATGAGCAGTTCTTC. This translates into CASSFLAESSYNEQFF. The variable domain in full, with the rest retrieved from reference TRBV5-1 and TRBJ2-1, is KAGVTQTPRYLIKTRGQQVTLSCSPISGHRSVSWYQQTPGQGLQFLFEYFSETQRNKGNFPGRFSGRQFSNSRSEMNVSTLELGDSALYLCASSFLAESSYNEQFFGPGTRLTVL.